This is a list of T cell receptor beta chains from one sample in a study of blood T cell repertoires in COVID-19. The table came from immunoSEQ multiplex PCR; TCRdb's copy has only in-frame clones and leaves some out. The table includes under 95,000 clones, about 89% detected once. Sequenced material: peripheral blood. All receptors come from a woman in her fifties or sixties in a cohort sampled during active COVID-19. Each CDR3 is given with its conserved first and last residue. D genes are given only for firm matches. Size is omitted from some rows. Given values are once, few, many or a class for expanded clones.

>15|TRBJ2-7|.|.|TRBV19
CASSEWGVGGEEQYF
TGTGCCAGTAGCGAGTGGGGAGTCGGGGGAGAAGAGCAGTACTTC
>15|TRBJ2-5|TRBD1|.|TRBV14
CASSQDRDRVETQYF
TGTGCCAGCAGCCAAGACCGGGACAGGGTAGAGACCCAGTACTTC
>9|TRBJ1-5|.|.|TRBV19
CASTLPQHF
TGTGCCAGTACCCTACCCCAGCATTTT
>18|TRBJ2-5|TRBD2|.|TRBV19
CASSTLASGGAQQETQYF
TGTGCCAGTAGTACTCTGGCTAGCGGGGGGGCTCAGCAAGAGACCCAGTACTTC
>18|TRBJ2-2|TRBD2|.|TRBV3-1/TRBV3-2
CASSQDLAGGPNTGELFF
TGTGCCAGCAGCCAAGATTTAGCGGGAGGGCCGAACACCGGGGAGCTGTTTTTT
>17|TRBJ2-2|TRBD2|few|TRBV28
CASSLWRLAGGPGELFF
TGTGCCAGCAGTTTATGGCGGCTAGCGGGAGGACCGGGGGAGCTGTTTTTT
>18|TRBJ2-2|TRBD2|.|TRBV11-3
CASSPHLAGAANTGELFF
TGTGCCAGCAGCCCCCATTTAGCGGGCGCCGCGAACACCGGGGAGCTGTTTTTT
>14|TRBJ1-2|TRBD1|.|TRBV28
CASSLGQGARGYTF
TGTGCCAGCAGTTTAGGACAGGGGGCGCGTGGCTACACCTTC
>18|TRBJ2-4|TRBD1|.|TRBV18
CASSLTRDRGLAKNIQYF
TGTGCCAGCTCACTTACCAGGGACAGGGGGCTAGCCAAAAACATTCAGTACTTC
>14|TRBJ2-3|.|.|TRBV6-1
CASSDPPDILGHYF
TGTGCCAGCAGTGACCCCCCGGACATCTTGGGACACTATTTT
>11|TRBJ1-1|TRBD1|.|TRBV10-3
CASGQGDEAFF
TGTGCCTCAGGACAGGGCGATGAAGCTTTCTTT
>12|TRBJ2-2|.|.|TRBV12-3/TRBV12-4
CASRVGGGELFF
TGTGCCAGCAGAGTGGGGGGCGGGGAGCTGTTTTTT
>13|TRBJ1-1|.|.|TRBV7-9
CASSSLMWSEAFF
TGTGCCAGCAGCTCCCTAATGTGGAGTGAAGCTTTCTTT
>16|TRBJ1-1|TRBD1|.|TRBV18
CASSPGTDLRNTEAFF
TGTGCCAGCTCACCAGGGACAGATCTTAGGAACACTGAAGCTTTCTTT
>13|TRBJ2-7|TRBD2|.|TRBV12-5
CASGSGRAYEQYF
TGTGCTAGCGGAAGCGGGAGGGCCTACGAGCAGTACTTC
>13|TRBJ2-1|.|.|TRBV12-5
CASGPQGGGQQFF
TGTGCTAGTGGCCCGCAGGGAGGGGGTCAGCAGTTCTTC
>14|TRBJ1-2|TRBD1|few|TRBV7-8
CASSSTGLHYGYTF
TGTGCCAGCAGCTCGACAGGGCTCCACTATGGCTACACCTTC
>16|TRBJ2-1|TRBD2|.|TRBV6-1
CASSEFTLAANNEQFF
TGTGCCAGCAGTGAGTTTACACTAGCGGCTAACAATGAGCAGTTCTTC
>16|TRBJ1-2|TRBD1|.|TRBV11-2
CASSLERTGSRYGYTF
TGTGCCAGCAGCTTAGAGCGGACAGGCAGCCGCTATGGCTACACCTTC
>11|TRBJ2-5|.|.|TRBV29-1
CSTGQGETQYF
TGCAGCACAGGTCAGGGAGAGACCCAGTACTTC
>11|TRBJ2-1|.|.|TRBV19
CASSIAGEQFF
TGTGCCAGTAGTATAGCCGGGGAGCAGTTCTTC
>15|TRBJ2-1|TRBD2|.|TRBV5-1
CASSLASGSHNEQFF
TGCGCCAGCAGCTTGGCTAGCGGGTCTCACAATGAGCAGTTCTTC
>12|TRBJ2-2|.|.|TRBV13
CASSPEAGELFF
TGTGCCAGCAGTCCGGAGGCCGGGGAGCTGTTTTTT
>17|TRBJ2-3|TRBD2|.|TRBV18
CASSPSAPGLVADTQYF
TGTGCCAGCTCACCCTCCGCCCCGGGACTAGTGGCAGATACGCAGTATTTT
>16|TRBJ1-2|TRBD1|.|TRBV18
CASSRDGTGTTYGYTF
TGTGCCAGCTCACGGGACGGGACAGGGACAACCTATGGCTACACCTTC
>15|TRBJ1-2|.|.|TRBV19
CASSIGWGVNYGYTF
TGTGCCAGTAGTATAGGCTGGGGGGTTAACTATGGCTACACCTTC
>11|TRBJ2-1|TRBD1|few|TRBV29-1
CSGTGGNEQFF
TGCAGCGGGACAGGGGGCAATGAGCAGTTCTTC
>16|TRBJ1-3|.|.|TRBV5-1
CASSLEGVEKGNTIYF
TGCGCCAGCAGCTTGGAAGGGGTGGAAAAAGGAAACACCATATATTTT
>19|TRBJ2-6|.|.|TRBV19
CASSIKTRTARTGANVLTF
TGTGCCAGTAGTATCAAAACCCGGACAGCCCGAACTGGGGCCAACGTCCTGACTTTC
>16|TRBJ2-1|TRBD2|.|TRBV5-1
CASSLGGTRGTHEQFF
TGCGCCAGCAGCTTGGGAGGGACTAGGGGGACCCATGAGCAGTTCTTC
>12|TRBJ1-5|.|.|TRBV12-3/TRBV12-4
CASSRFLEPQHF
TGTGCCAGCAGTCGGTTTTTGGAGCCCCAGCATTTT
>15|TRBJ2-3|.|.|TRBV27
CASSFAQARGDTQYF
TGTGCCAGCAGTTTCGCACAGGCCCGAGGAGATACGCAGTATTTT
>16|TRBJ2-1|TRBD2|.|TRBV15
CATSRARLAGHNEQFF
TGTGCCACCAGCAGAGCGAGACTAGCGGGGCACAATGAGCAGTTCTTC
>15|TRBJ1-1|TRBD1|.|TRBV29-1
CSVLKTGGRNTEAFF
TGCAGCGTCCTAAAGACAGGGGGACGAAACACTGAAGCTTTCTTT
>13|TRBJ2-2|.|.|TRBV12-3/TRBV12-4
CASRQGSAGELFF
TGTGCCAGCAGACAGGGTTCCGCCGGGGAGCTGTTTTTT
>17|TRBJ1-3|.|.|TRBV25-1
CASSEFEGRNSGNTIYF
TGTGCCAGCAGTGAATTCGAGGGCCGAAACTCTGGAAACACCATATATTTT
>17|TRBJ2-5|TRBD1|.|TRBV7-2
CASSLEARGMGQETQYF
TGTGCCAGCAGCTTAGAGGCCAGGGGAATGGGACAGGAGACCCAGTACTTC
>15|TRBJ1-3|TRBD1|once|TRBV9
CASSVQGVAGNTIYF
TGTGCCAGCAGCGTACAGGGGGTAGCTGGAAACACCATATATTTT
>16|TRBJ2-3|TRBD2|.|TRBV12-5
CASGLGAGGSTDTQYF
TGTGCTAGTGGTTTGGGAGCGGGGGGGAGCACAGATACGCAGTATTTT
>18|TRBJ1-6|TRBD1|.|TRBV7-3
CAIFPQDRDLAENSPLHF
TGTGCCATCTTCCCCCAGGACAGGGATCTAGCCGAAAATTCACCCCTCCACTTT
>13|TRBJ2-3|.|once|TRBV30
CAWSPSPPTTQYF
TGTGCCTGGAGTCCCTCTCCGCCTACGACGCAGTATTTT
>14|TRBJ2-3|TRBD2|.|TRBV30
CACPSGSHSDTQYF
TGTGCCTGCCCGAGCGGGAGCCACTCGGATACGCAGTATTTT
>13|TRBJ1-5|.|.|TRBV24-1
CATQGQHNQPQHF
TGTGCCACCCAGGGACAACACAATCAGCCCCAGCATTTT
>13|TRBJ1-2|TRBD1|.|TRBV25-1
CASKDRDPQGYTF
TGTGCCAGCAAGGACAGGGATCCTCAAGGCTACACCTTC
>14|TRBJ2-7|.|once|TRBV6-5
CASTKNQGGYEQYF
TGTGCCAGCACCAAAAACCAGGGAGGCTACGAGCAGTACTTC
>12|TRBJ1-1|.|.|TRBV5-5
CASSFIAAEAFF
TGTGCCAGCAGCTTCATCGCGGCTGAAGCTTTCTTT